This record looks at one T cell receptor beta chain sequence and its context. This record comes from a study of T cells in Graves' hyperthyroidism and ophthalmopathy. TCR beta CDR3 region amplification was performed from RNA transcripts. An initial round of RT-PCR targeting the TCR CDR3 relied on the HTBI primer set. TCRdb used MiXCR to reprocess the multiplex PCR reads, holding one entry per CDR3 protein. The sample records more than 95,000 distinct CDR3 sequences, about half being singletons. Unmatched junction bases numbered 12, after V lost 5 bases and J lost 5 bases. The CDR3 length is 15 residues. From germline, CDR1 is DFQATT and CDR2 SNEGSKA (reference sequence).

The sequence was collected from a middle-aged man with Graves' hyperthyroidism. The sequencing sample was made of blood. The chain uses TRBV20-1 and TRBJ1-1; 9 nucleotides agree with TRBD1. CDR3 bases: TGCAGTGCTGAAGCCGGGACAGGGTTGGGGACTGAAGCTTTCTTT. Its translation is CSAEAGTGLGTEAFF.